A single sample gave rise to the 7 T cell receptor beta chains below, sequenced in a study of blood T cells in healthy people across ages. Next came a second PCR, run for about 6 to 12 cycles, which used a sample-barcoded 5' primer along with a J-beta primer mix. MiXCR, run by TCRdb on the 5' RACE reads, gives a single entry per CDR3 protein. The sample yields under 800,000 distinct CDR3 sequences, roughly 20% seen once. Sequenced input: blood. The source is a man aged 65 to 85 in good health.

This chain joins TRBV18 and TRBJ2-1; D may match TRBD1 or TRBD2 (7 bases each). Per germline, CDR1 KGHSH and CDR2 LQKENI. CDR3 length equals 16 residues. V shed 5 bases and J shed 0 bases, with 14 bases lying between them. The CDR3 here is CASSTRGGSSYNEQFF. DNA of the CDR3: TGTGCCAGCTCAACCAGGGGGGGAAGCTCCTACAATGAGCAGTTCTTC.

The chain couples TRBV21-1 to TRBJ2-7. TRBV21-1 represents a pseudogene. The CDR3 has 16 residues. The CDR3 protein is CASSQMRDGRNYEQYF. CDR3 coding DNA: TGTGCCAGCAGCCAAATGCGGGACGGAAGAAATTACGAGCAGTACTTC.

Of note for this clonotype: The conserved final phenylalanine or tryptophan is absent from the CDR3, which likely points to a read error. V gene TRBV20-1 combines with J gene TRBJ2-3; D is ambiguous. The end of the DNA aligns better with TRBJ1-5, so the J call may be wrong. This CDR3 region has 12 residues. Germline CDR1 is DFQATT and CDR2 is SNEGSKA (reference sequence). The CDR3 loop is CSATQSTDTQHS. The CDR3, as DNA: TGCAGTGCTACCCAAAGCACAGATACGCAGCATTCT.

The chain joins TRBV27 to TRBJ2-5, with 8 bases that match TRBD1. Per the germline V gene, CDR1 is MNHEY and CDR2 is SMNVEV (reference sequence). V trimming: 7 bases; J trimming: 1 base; junction bases outside the gene matches: 14. The CDR3 has 17 residues. The CDR3, as DNA: TGTGCCAGCACCTTTCGCCGCGACAGGGGACTCCAAGAGACCCAGTACTTC. Translated: CASTFRRDRGLQETQYF.

The CDR3 DNA reads as TGTGCCAGCAGCGTAGCCAACGGAAATAACTATGGCTACACCTTC. Amino acids: CASSVANGNNYGYTF. The rearrangement joins TRBV9 to TRBJ1-2, with D unclear. The V end was cut by 0 bases, the J end by 1 base, with 10 bases between. CDR3 length equals 15 residues. CDR1 and CDR2 (germline): SGDLS, YYNGEE.

The chain is built from TRBV6-2 or TRBV6-3 and TRBJ2-2; D is undetermined. The germline V and J ends were trimmed by 6 bases and 1 base, with 9 bases remaining between them. Germline V gene lookup returns CDR1 MNHEY and CDR2 SVGEGT. CDR3 length: 14 amino acids. CDR3 protein: CASRILENTGELFF. CDR3 DNA: TGTGCCAGCAGGATTTTAGAGAACACCGGGGAGCTGTTTTTT.

The chain employs TRBV5-1 and TRBJ2-3; 10 nucleotides line up with TRBD2. The CDR3 length is 18 residues. Germline V gene lookup returns CDR1 SGHRS and CDR2 YFSETQ. V was pared by 0 bases and J by 1 base, with 8 bases of the junction left unmatched. Written as DNA, the CDR3 is TGCGCCAGCAGCTTGGAAGGGGCGGGGACTAGCGGCACAGATACGCAGTATTTT. Protein sequence: CASSLEGAGTSGTDTQYF.